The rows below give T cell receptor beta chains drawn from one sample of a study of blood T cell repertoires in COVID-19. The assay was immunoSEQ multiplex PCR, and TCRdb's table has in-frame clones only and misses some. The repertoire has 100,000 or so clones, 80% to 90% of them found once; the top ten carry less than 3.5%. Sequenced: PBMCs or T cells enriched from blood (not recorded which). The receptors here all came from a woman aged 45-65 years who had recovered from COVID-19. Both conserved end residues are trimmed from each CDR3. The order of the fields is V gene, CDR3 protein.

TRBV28,ASSLRQLAGGPQH
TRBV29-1,SVTGQLGVYGYT
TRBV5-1,ASSRDRTNTEAF
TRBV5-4,ASSLVQGDGYT
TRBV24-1,ATSGQGGLYEQY
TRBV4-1,ASSPARTSGTYEQY
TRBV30,AWQVTANEKLF
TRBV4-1,ASSQDRGNYGYT
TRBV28,ASSYNRGRSQPQH
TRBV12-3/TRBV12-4,ASRRGSEVTQY
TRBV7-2,ASRKTSGNNEQF
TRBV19,ASRTGQGWIDTQY
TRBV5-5,ASSLATSGSVYEQY
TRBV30,AWGLAGELAEQF
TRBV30,ARGTSISEQF
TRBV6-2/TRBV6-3,ASSYSFLLDTSSYNEQF
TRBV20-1,SASGSDNYGYT
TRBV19,ASSTLPQGSSGYT
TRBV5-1,ASSFSTGTGMHEQY
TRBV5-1,ASSITGQETQY
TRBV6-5,ASIRGDTQY
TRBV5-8,ASSLGIERVKNIQY
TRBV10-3,AISSGTGDEKLF
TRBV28,ASSFAGMGQPQH